Listed below are T cell receptor beta chains from one sample, sequenced in a study of PD-L1 blockade in urothelial cancer. Sequenced by immunoSEQ multiplex PCR; TCRdb stores in-frame clones only, minus some. The table shows about 22,000 clones, with around nine tenths occurring only once. The input for sequencing was PBMCs, taken around atezolizumab (anti-PD-L1) treatment. The receptor set was obtained from a woman aged 55-69 years with urothelial cancer. The CDR3 runs from the conserved cysteine through the conserved F or W. Fields, in order: D gene, V gene, J gene, clone size, CDR3 protein, CDR3 DNA. The D gene is left open where the match is weak. Clone size appears in some rows only: once, few, many, or a class for an expanded clone.

d_call: TRBD1; v_call: TRBV2; j_call: TRBJ1-2; clone_size: NA; cdr3_aa: CASSALQGAVEGYTF; cdr3_nt: TGTGCCAGCAGTGCCTTACAGGGGGCCGTTGAGGGCTACACCTTC
d_call: TRBD1; v_call: TRBV25-1; j_call: TRBJ1-2; clone_size: NA; cdr3_aa: CASSESGQVWNYGYTF; cdr3_nt: TGTGCCAGCAGTGAAAGCGGACAGGTTTGGAACTATGGCTACACCTTC
d_call: NA; v_call: TRBV7-9; j_call: TRBJ2-5; clone_size: NA; cdr3_aa: CASSLREERSETQYF; cdr3_nt: TGTGCCAGCAGCTTACGCGAGGAGAGGTCGGAGACCCAGTACTTC
d_call: NA; v_call: TRBV5-4; j_call: TRBJ1-6; clone_size: NA; cdr3_aa: CASSLAPQVPDSPLHF; cdr3_nt: TGTGCCAGCAGCTTGGCCCCACAGGTCCCTGATTCACCCCTCCACTTT
d_call: TRBD2; v_call: TRBV7-8; j_call: TRBJ2-3; clone_size: NA; cdr3_aa: CASSHSGGVNTDTQYF; cdr3_nt: TGTGCCAGCAGCCACAGCGGGGGTGTGAACACAGATACGCAGTATTTT
d_call: NA; v_call: TRBV29-1; j_call: TRBJ2-2; clone_size: NA; cdr3_aa: CSVEGGEDYGAGELFF; cdr3_nt: TGCAGCGTTGAAGGAGGTGAGGACTATGGCGCCGGGGAGCTGTTTTTT
d_call: NA; v_call: TRBV28; j_call: TRBJ1-1; clone_size: NA; cdr3_aa: CASRVRGRSEAFF; cdr3_nt: TGTGCCAGCAGAGTTAGGGGTCGCTCTGAAGCTTTCTTT
d_call: NA; v_call: TRBV4-3; j_call: TRBJ1-5; clone_size: NA; cdr3_aa: CASSQDRSSGQPQHF; cdr3_nt: TGCGCCAGCAGCCAAGATCGGAGCAGCGGACAGCCCCAGCATTTT
d_call: NA; v_call: TRBV7-2; j_call: TRBJ2-5; clone_size: NA; cdr3_aa: CASSLGPGGRETQYF; cdr3_nt: TGTGCCAGCAGCTTAGGGCCGGGGGGCCGCGAGACCCAGTACTTC
d_call: NA; v_call: TRBV6-5; j_call: TRBJ2-2; clone_size: NA; cdr3_aa: CALAGAGDATGELFF; cdr3_nt: TGTGCCCTAGCAGGGGCGGGGGACGCCACCGGGGAGCTGTTTTTT
d_call: TRBD2; v_call: TRBV7-3; j_call: TRBJ2-3; clone_size: NA; cdr3_aa: CASSLGLAGTDTQYF; cdr3_nt: TGTGCCAGCAGCCTAGGACTAGCGGGGACAGATACGCAGTATTTT
d_call: TRBD2; v_call: TRBV5-1; j_call: TRBJ2-1; clone_size: NA; cdr3_aa: CASSLIGGVGGQNNEQFF; cdr3_nt: TGCGCCAGCAGCTTGATTGGAGGTGTGGGAGGGCAGAACAATGAGCAGTTCTTC
d_call: NA; v_call: TRBV9; j_call: TRBJ1-1; clone_size: NA; cdr3_aa: CASSVMQGNTEAFF; cdr3_nt: TGTGCCAGCAGCGTAATGCAGGGCAACACTGAAGCTTTCTTT
d_call: TRBD2; v_call: TRBV5-4; j_call: TRBJ2-1; clone_size: NA; cdr3_aa: CASSATSGRALYEQFF; cdr3_nt: TGTGCCAGCAGCGCGACTAGCGGGAGGGCATTATATGAGCAGTTCTTC
d_call: TRBD2; v_call: TRBV6-6; j_call: TRBJ2-7; clone_size: NA; cdr3_aa: CASSYSAGNEQYF; cdr3_nt: TGTGCCAGCAGTTACTCAGCGGGGAACGAGCAGTACTTC
d_call: NA; v_call: TRBV6-5; j_call: TRBJ1-6; clone_size: NA; cdr3_aa: CASSADFEGNSPLHF; cdr3_nt: TGTGCCAGCAGCGCCGATTTCGAGGGCAATTCACCCCTCCACTTT
d_call: TRBD1; v_call: TRBV5-1; j_call: TRBJ1-1; clone_size: NA; cdr3_aa: CASSKRDRGAVAFF; cdr3_nt: TGCGCCAGCAGCAAGCGGGACAGGGGTGCGGTAGCTTTCTTT
d_call: TRBD1; v_call: TRBV10-3; j_call: TRBJ2-1; clone_size: NA; cdr3_aa: CAIRGQGAWNEQFF; cdr3_nt: TGTGCCATCAGGGGACAGGGGGCTTGGAATGAGCAGTTCTTC
d_call: TRBD1; v_call: TRBV6-5; j_call: TRBJ1-1; clone_size: NA; cdr3_aa: CASSASGTGNTEAFF; cdr3_nt: TGTGCCAGCAGCGCTTCCGGGACAGGTAACACTGAAGCTTTCTTT
d_call: NA; v_call: TRBV2; j_call: TRBJ2-7; clone_size: few; cdr3_aa: CASSVDRYEQYF; cdr3_nt: TGTGCCAGCAGTGTTGACAGGTACGAGCAGTACTTC
d_call: TRBD2; v_call: TRBV7-8; j_call: TRBJ2-3; clone_size: NA; cdr3_aa: CASSLWTRTTSTDTQYF; cdr3_nt: TGTGCCAGCAGCTTGTGGACTAGAACAACTAGCACAGATACGCAGTATTTT
d_call: TRBD2; v_call: TRBV4-1; j_call: TRBJ2-2; clone_size: NA; cdr3_aa: CASSFLGLAGGTGELFF; cdr3_nt: TGCGCCAGCAGCTTCTTAGGACTAGCGGGAGGCACCGGGGAGCTGTTTTTT
d_call: NA; v_call: TRBV7-2; j_call: TRBJ2-7; clone_size: once; cdr3_aa: CASSWGGGYEQYF; cdr3_nt: TGTGCCAGCAGCTGGGGTGGGGGGTACGAGCAGTACTTC
d_call: NA; v_call: TRBV7-8; j_call: TRBJ2-5; clone_size: NA; cdr3_aa: CASSLVWGDETQYF; cdr3_nt: TGTGCCAGCAGCTTAGTGTGGGGAGACGAGACCCAGTACTTC
d_call: TRBD1; v_call: TRBV7-3; j_call: TRBJ2-1; clone_size: NA; cdr3_aa: CASSLGGQRYNEQFF; cdr3_nt: TGTGCCAGCAGCTTAGGGGGACAGCGGTACAATGAGCAGTTCTTC
d_call: NA; v_call: TRBV28; j_call: TRBJ1-2; clone_size: NA; cdr3_aa: CASSFEDVGRVYGYTF; cdr3_nt: TGTGCCAGCAGTTTTGAGGATGTGGGCAGGGTATATGGCTACACCTTC
d_call: TRBD2; v_call: TRBV14; j_call: TRBJ2-4; clone_size: NA; cdr3_aa: CASSQDGLAGEIAKNIQYF; cdr3_nt: TGTGCCAGCAGCCAAGATGGGCTAGCGGGAGAGATAGCCAAAAACATTCAGTACTTC
d_call: NA; v_call: TRBV4-3; j_call: TRBJ2-5; clone_size: NA; cdr3_aa: CASSQVGGAETQYF; cdr3_nt: TGCGCCAGCAGCCAAGTTGGGGGGGCGGAGACCCAGTACTTC
d_call: TRBD2; v_call: TRBV5-1; j_call: TRBJ2-7; clone_size: NA; cdr3_aa: CASSLALTSSAYEQYF; cdr3_nt: TGCGCCAGCAGCTTGGCCTTGACTAGCTCGGCCTACGAGCAGTACTTC
d_call: TRBD1; v_call: TRBV19; j_call: TRBJ1-2; clone_size: NA; cdr3_aa: CASSIPRRGDYGYTF; cdr3_nt: TGTGCCAGTAGTATCCCCCGCAGGGGGGACTATGGCTACACCTTC
d_call: TRBD2; v_call: TRBV19; j_call: TRBJ2-3; clone_size: NA; cdr3_aa: CASSVLSSGGTDTQYF; cdr3_nt: TGTGCCAGTAGTGTCCTCTCTAGCGGGGGAACAGATACGCAGTATTTT
d_call: TRBD1; v_call: TRBV4-3; j_call: TRBJ2-7; clone_size: few; cdr3_aa: CASSQSGTGVYEQYF; cdr3_nt: TGCGCCAGCAGCCAATCCGGGACAGGGGTCTACGAGCAGTACTTC
d_call: TRBD1; v_call: TRBV19; j_call: TRBJ1-1; clone_size: few; cdr3_aa: CASSMDRAGTEAFF; cdr3_nt: TGTGCCAGTAGTATGGACAGGGCAGGCACTGAAGCTTTCTTT
d_call: NA; v_call: TRBV5-6; j_call: TRBJ2-7; clone_size: NA; cdr3_aa: CASSLAFTSPVPYEQYF; cdr3_nt: TGTGCCAGCAGCTTGGCCTTTACTAGCCCCGTTCCCTACGAGCAGTACTTC
d_call: NA; v_call: TRBV5-4; j_call: TRBJ2-3; clone_size: NA; cdr3_aa: CASSLSPVPTDTQYF; cdr3_nt: TGTGCCAGCAGCTTGTCACCAGTCCCCACAGATACGCAGTATTTT
d_call: TRBD2; v_call: TRBV2; j_call: TRBJ2-2; clone_size: NA; cdr3_aa: CASSEFPTTSGINTGELFF; cdr3_nt: TGTGCCAGCAGTGAATTTCCCACTACTAGCGGGATTAACACCGGGGAGCTGTTTTTT
d_call: NA; v_call: TRBV28; j_call: TRBJ2-2; clone_size: NA; cdr3_aa: CASSLLPRGGELFF; cdr3_nt: TGTGCCAGCAGTTTATTGCCTCGGGGGGGGGAGCTGTTTTTT
d_call: NA; v_call: TRBV7-6; j_call: TRBJ2-3; clone_size: NA; cdr3_aa: CASSFSGSTDTQYF; cdr3_nt: TGTGCCAGCAGCTTTAGCGGTAGCACAGATACGCAGTATTTT
d_call: NA; v_call: TRBV2; j_call: TRBJ2-2; clone_size: NA; cdr3_aa: CASSDPGLTGELFF; cdr3_nt: TGTGCCAGCAGTGACCCAGGGCTGACCGGGGAGCTGTTTTTT
d_call: TRBD1; v_call: TRBV7-2; j_call: TRBJ1-2; clone_size: NA; cdr3_aa: CASSSQGAVWEYGYTF; cdr3_nt: TGTGCCAGCAGCTCTCAGGGGGCAGTATGGGAATATGGCTACACCTTC